This paragraph covers one T cell receptor (beta chain) sequence. Its antigen is not identified. Both TRBC1 and TRBC2 were covered by a beta constant-region primer of two equimolar oligonucleotides. Nested alpha and beta constant-region primers with the SP2 primer drove four PCR rounds on ligated cDNA. TCRdb processed the UMI-ligation and nested PCR reads anew with MiXCR; each CDR3 protein has one entry. The data contain tens of thousands of distinct CDR3 sequences, about 11% of them singletons. The data were obtained in a study of naive and memory T cell subsets. Whole-study results and caveats: Especially in CD8 cells, naive repertoires contained a few larger clonotypes, possibly CD45RA-re-expressing memory cells.

The germline V gene has CDR1 MDHEN and CDR2 SYDVKM. This CDR3 region has 16 residues. With V trimmed by 5 bases and J by 8 bases, 13 bases remained unmatched. Material for sequencing was naive CD4+ T cells from blood. The origin of this receptor is a human donor in good health. The chain has TRBV28 and TRBJ2-1, with 9 bases identical to TRBD1. The CDR3 nucleotides are TGTGCCAGCAGTGCCCCGGGACAGGGTACAATCGATGAGCAGTTCTTC. It translates to CASSAPGQGTIDEQFF.